Given below is one TCR beta chain in context. This clonotype has a count of ten or more. What this receptor recognizes is not known. No clone much larger than this one lies a single base away; base qualities are absent. The data belong to a study of T cells in Graves' hyperthyroidism and ophthalmopathy (dated by TCRdb to about 2019). Context from the whole study: Peripheral blood samples were taken at initial diagnosis, before any treatment was given. In about 6 Graves' hyperthyroidism patients, the study also compared T-cell repertoires from thyroid tissue with T-cell repertoires from blood. TCR Vbeta CDR3 sequencing of around 130 peripheral blood samples (about 45 ophthalmopathy, over 70 hyperthyroidism and roughly 17 progressor patients) is reported in the paper. An independent validation cohort of around 19 hyperthyroidism patients and about 15 patients who later progressed to ophthalmopathy tested prospective prediction of ophthalmopathy. The roughly 91 discovery patients were randomly divided into training and test sets at a 7:3 ratio. Following sampling, methimazole starting at 30 mg daily was given to hyperthyroidism patients, and high-dose intravenous methylprednisolone was given to ophthalmopathy patients. TCR V-J signatures able to tell the groups apart were searched for in a discovery cohort of about a hundred patients, of whom about 40 had Graves' ophthalmopathy and some 60 had stable Graves' hyperthyroidism. The investigation overall reported the following: No statistical method was used to fix the sample size in advance, and group allocation was not hidden from the investigators. In cross-validation, a model built on a 13 V-J signature told ophthalmopathy apart from stable hyperthyroidism with approximately 91% sensitivity and about 81% specificity, and in testing the same model reached 80%/75%. Blood samples also contained most of the expanded thyroid clonotypes (frequency above 0.001), which suggests that blood repertoires may reflect thyroid immune responses. In validation, progression to ophthalmopathy was predicted by the model with 70.59% sensitivity and around 76% specificity, a median of roughly 6.4 months before onset.

From a lookup of the germline V gene, CDR1 and CDR2 are SGHNT and YENEEA. The CDR3 contains 17 residues, cysteine and phenylalanine counted. The sequence is cut down to CDR3 DNA, 51 bases in frame from base 1. V is cut by 0 bases and J by 3 bases, and the space between the germline ends is 14 bases. Stable Graves' hyperthyroidism was defined as the absence of progression to ophthalmopathy over 18 months of follow-up. Hyperthyroidism patients were aged 18 to 65 years and newly diagnosed, with disease duration of less than 2 months. The study excluded patients with uncontrolled infections, other autoimmune diseases, pregnancy or lactation. Diagnoses were based on clinical symptoms, serum thyroxine and TRAb, thyroid ultrasound and orbital computed tomography. PBMCs were isolated from about 10 ml of fresh peripheral blood by Ficoll-Paque density gradient centrifugation. Total RNA was extracted using Trizol reagent, and RNA quality was assessed on an Agilent 2100 Bioanalyzer.

The TCR beta CDR3 regions were amplified from RNA transcripts. A first-round RT-PCR of the TCR CDR3 used the HTBI primer set with the Qiagen OneStep RT-PCR kit. Libraries were constructed in a second round of multiplex PCR, after which size selection and purification were performed. The libraries were sequenced on an Illumina HiSeq2000 using paired-end 100 bp reads. In the authors' own workflow: Raw data were processed with SOAPnuke, discarding reads with adapters, uncalled bases, mean Phred below 15, or no exact constant-primer or identifier match. High-quality paired reads were merged using COPE v1.2.5, and each unique nucleotide sequence was defined as a clonotype. Clonotypes were aligned to IMGT TRBV, TRBD and TRBJ reference segments using MiTCR v1.1. The analysis included only V-J combinations with a frequency above 0.0001, which together covered 99.2% of the repertoires. The TCS score was defined as F50 (clonal expansion) divided by E x V (chaos), with BLOSUM62-based TCRdist calculated between CDR3 peptides within each V-J. Welch's t-statistics and random forest reduced 500 to 650 V-J features to about 12, which were used in a naive Bayes classifier (R e1071). TCRdb took the public reads, trimmed them with fastp at Q25, ran MiXCR for clone calling and kept in-frame beta chains. Records with the same CDR3 protein are collapsed into one entry carrying the most frequent genes and DNA. TCRdb, rather than the study authors, made the V and J calls. The sample table holds about 740,000 distinct CDR3 sequences, of which 12% to 15% were seen once. Roughly 10% of the sample rests with the top ten.

The chain is encoded by TRBV11-3 joined to TRBJ2-2; tentative D gene TRBD1, with 7 bases matching. Sequenced material: blood. This TCR was recovered from a woman aged 18-29 years with Graves' hyperthyroidism. The encoded CDR3 is CASSLEEGAGYTGELFF. The DNA reads TGTGCCAGCAGCTTAGAGGAGGGGGCGGGATACACCGGGGAGCTGTTTTTT.